The present entry profiles one T cell receptor (beta chain) with its context. Its matching antigen is unknown. The CDR3 consists of 19 residues. The V and J ends lost 7 bases and 1 base respectively, with 23 bases between them. CDR1 is SEHNR and CDR2 is FQNEAQ in the germline V gene (reference sequence). This sample was taken from a study of T cell responses to AZD1222 COVID-19 vaccine. Points from the study as a whole: Mostly white British, mostly female donors; authors suggested clonal diversity may be underestimated. The study found Spike-specific TCR breadth and depth rose after two AZD1222 doses.

Measured with immunoSEQ multiplex PCR; TCRdb has only the in-frame clones, and not every one. The sample contains approximately 79,000 clones, roughly 85% of which appear only once. This chain uses TRBV7-9 with TRBJ2-6; D may correspond to TRBD1 or TRBD2 (6 bases each). The receptor's source is an adult in good health. The source was peripheral blood, collected on day 0 of AZD1222 vaccination. The CDR3 here is CASTWDLGTLSSGANVLTF. In nucleotides, the CDR3 is TGTGCCAGCACCTGGGACTTAGGGACACTCTCTTCTGGGGCCAACGTCCTGACTTTC.